This is a list of T cell receptor beta chains from one sample in a study of blood T cell repertoires in COVID-19. Some clones are missing from TCRdb's copy, which holds only in-frame ones; the method was immunoSEQ multiplex PCR. The data contain around 150,000 clones, 65% to 90% of them singletons. The specimen sequenced was peripheral blood. These TCRs come from a man aged 65-85 years with acute or convalescent COVID-19. CDR3s include the opening cysteine and the closing phenylalanine or tryptophan. D genes are given only for firm matches. Expanded clones get a size class; other rows say once, few or many, or leave the size out.

clone size: NA; J gene: TRBJ2-3; V gene: TRBV7-2; D gene: TRBD2; CDR3 protein: CASSLVSGRISRTDTQYF; CDR3 DNA: TGTGCCAGCAGCTTAGTCAGCGGGAGGATCTCTCGCACAGATACGCAGTATTTT
clone size: NA; J gene: TRBJ2-5; V gene: TRBV19; D gene: TRBD1; CDR3 protein: CASSMQGAKQETQYF; CDR3 DNA: TGTGCCAGTAGTATGCAGGGGGCCAAACAAGAGACCCAGTACTTC
clone size: NA; J gene: TRBJ2-3; V gene: TRBV28; D gene: TRBD1; CDR3 protein: CASSLLGQDPDTQYF; CDR3 DNA: TGTGCCAGCAGTTTATTGGGACAGGACCCAGATACGCAGTATTTT
clone size: NA; J gene: TRBJ2-7; V gene: TRBV5-5; D gene: NA; CDR3 protein: CASSFDRRYEQYF; CDR3 DNA: TGTGCCAGCAGCTTCGACAGGCGGTACGAGCAGTACTTC
clone size: NA; J gene: TRBJ2-7; V gene: TRBV27; D gene: NA; CDR3 protein: CASSFSMDISYEQYF; CDR3 DNA: TGTGCCAGCAGTTTTTCGATGGACATCTCCTACGAGCAGTACTTC
clone size: NA; J gene: TRBJ2-2; V gene: TRBV2; D gene: TRBD1; CDR3 protein: CASKWGQANTGELFF; CDR3 DNA: TGTGCCAGCAAATGGGGACAGGCGAACACCGGGGAGCTGTTTTTT
clone size: once; J gene: TRBJ1-5; V gene: TRBV19; D gene: TRBD1; CDR3 protein: CASSRQGLSQPQHF; CDR3 DNA: TGTGCCAGTAGTCGACAGGGACTGAGCCAGCCCCAGCATTTT
clone size: NA; J gene: TRBJ2-7; V gene: TRBV6-5; D gene: TRBD2; CDR3 protein: CASKTSVTYEQYF; CDR3 DNA: TGTGCCAGCAAGACTAGCGTAACATACGAGCAGTACTTC
clone size: NA; J gene: TRBJ1-2; V gene: TRBV10-3; D gene: TRBD1; CDR3 protein: CAISPHRGGYTF; CDR3 DNA: TGTGCCATCAGTCCCCACAGGGGGGGCTACACCTTC
clone size: once; J gene: TRBJ2-3; V gene: TRBV6-1; D gene: NA; CDR3 protein: CASSESGGIDTQYF; CDR3 DNA: TGTGCCAGCAGTGAGTCTGGAGGCATTGATACGCAGTATTTT
clone size: NA; J gene: TRBJ1-1; V gene: TRBV28; D gene: TRBD1; CDR3 protein: CATRLWTGRGTEAFF; CDR3 DNA: TGTGCCACCAGATTATGGACAGGGCGAGGAACTGAAGCTTTCTTT
clone size: NA; J gene: TRBJ1-5; V gene: TRBV7-8; D gene: NA; CDR3 protein: CASSLEVAGPEPQHF; CDR3 DNA: TGTGCCAGCAGCTTAGAAGTGGCGGGCCCGGAGCCCCAGCATTTT
clone size: NA; J gene: TRBJ2-7; V gene: TRBV21-1; D gene: NA; CDR3 protein: CASSNKPPGRGDYEQYF; CDR3 DNA: TGTGCCAGCAGCAATAAACCCCCGGGGAGAGGTGACTACGAGCAGTACTTC
clone size: once; J gene: TRBJ2-7; V gene: TRBV19; D gene: TRBD2; CDR3 protein: CASSPSGPYEQYF; CDR3 DNA: TGTGCCAGTAGTCCTAGCGGACCCTACGAGCAGTACTTC
clone size: NA; J gene: TRBJ2-1; V gene: TRBV7-2; D gene: TRBD2; CDR3 protein: CASSLASGSGNEQFF; CDR3 DNA: TGTGCCAGCAGCCTAGCGAGCGGGAGCGGGAATGAGCAGTTCTTC
clone size: NA; J gene: TRBJ2-2; V gene: TRBV19; D gene: TRBD2; CDR3 protein: CASRDSGITGELFF; CDR3 DNA: TGTGCCAGTAGAGATAGCGGGATAACCGGGGAGCTGTTTTTT
clone size: NA; J gene: TRBJ1-4; V gene: TRBV5-6; D gene: TRBD1; CDR3 protein: CASSLTGTVNEKLFF; CDR3 DNA: TGTGCCAGCAGCTTGACCGGGACAGTTAATGAAAAACTGTTTTTT
clone size: NA; J gene: TRBJ2-5; V gene: TRBV5-1; D gene: TRBD1; CDR3 protein: CASSLGPGTGGAETQYF; CDR3 DNA: TGCGCCAGCAGCTTGGGGCCTGGGACAGGGGGCGCGGAGACCCAGTACTTC
clone size: NA; J gene: TRBJ1-4; V gene: TRBV3-1/TRBV3-2; D gene: NA; CDR3 protein: CASSQDLGRGGRDAEKLFF; CDR3 DNA: TGTGCCAGCAGCCAAGATTTGGGTCGGGGGGGCCGAGACGCTGAAAAACTGTTTTTT
clone size: NA; J gene: TRBJ1-1; V gene: TRBV29-1; D gene: NA; CDR3 protein: CSGGHTEAFF; CDR3 DNA: TGCAGCGGAGGGCACACTGAAGCTTTCTTT
clone size: NA; J gene: TRBJ1-2; V gene: TRBV7-2; D gene: NA; CDR3 protein: CASSRGTNNYGYTF; CDR3 DNA: TGTGCCAGCAGCCGCGGGACTAATAACTATGGCTACACCTTC
clone size: NA; J gene: TRBJ1-2; V gene: TRBV6-5; D gene: NA; CDR3 protein: CASKPGGGNYGYTF; CDR3 DNA: TGTGCCAGCAAACCCGGCGGGGGCAACTATGGCTACACCTTC
clone size: NA; J gene: TRBJ2-6; V gene: TRBV7-2; D gene: NA; CDR3 protein: CASSKLSSGANVLTF; CDR3 DNA: TGTGCCAGCAGCAAACTAAGCTCTGGGGCCAACGTCCTGACTTTC
clone size: NA; J gene: TRBJ1-1; V gene: TRBV29-1; D gene: NA; CDR3 protein: CSVEEGGNTEAFF; CDR3 DNA: TGCAGCGTTGAAGAGGGGGGGAACACTGAAGCTTTCTTT